This T cell receptor (beta chain) appears in the sequencing data of a study of blood T cell repertoires in COVID-19. Across the study: Samples came from the United States, Italy and Spain, spanning acute and convalescent COVID-19.

This clone was counted many times. Some clones are missing from TCRdb's copy, which holds only in-frame ones; the method was immunoSEQ multiplex PCR. The table lists 270,000 or so clones, roughly 90% of them singletons. Germline CDR1 and CDR2: MNHEY and SVGAGI. Trimming took 5 bases from V and 7 from J; bases not matched to a gene: 7. The CDR3 has 15 residues. This clonotype was sampled from a woman in her thirties with COVID-19, enrolled during active disease. Sequenced: peripheral blood. This chain connects TRBV6-5 to TRBJ1-6; 8 nucleotides align to TRBD1. CDR3 protein: CASSPPTGDNSPLHF. The CDR3 DNA follows: TGTGCCAGCAGTCCGCCGACAGGGGACAATTCACCCCTCCACTTT.